A selection of T cell receptor beta chains follows, all from one sample in a study of PD-1 blockade in classical Hodgkin lymphoma. Some clones are missing from TCRdb's copy, which holds only in-frame ones; the method was immunoSEQ multiplex PCR. In the table there are under 15,000 clones, 65% to 85% of which are singletons. Sequencing was performed on CD4+ T cells from blood, taken at baseline. Receptor source: a human donor with classical Hodgkin lymphoma. Each CDR3 is given with its conserved first and last residue. A D gene is named only where the DNA matches it firmly. Some rows have no size entry. The others give once, few or many, or a class for an expanded clone.

TRBV4-2	TRBJ2-3	TRBD2	few	TGTGCCAGCAGGACAAGCGGGGGGGCAGGCACAGATACGCAGTATTTT	CASRTSGGAGTDTQYF
TRBV7-2	TRBJ2-1	NA	NA	TGTGCCAGCAGCTTAGTAACAGGGAAATCCTACAATGAGCAGTTCTTC	CASSLVTGKSYNEQFF
TRBV11-3	TRBJ1-6	NA	NA	TGTGCCAGCAGCTTAGTTAAAGATAATTCACCCCTCCACTTT	CASSLVKDNSPLHF
TRBV10-3	TRBJ1-1	NA	NA	TGTGCCATCAGTGAGACCACGGGGCTGGGGAACACTGAAGCTTTCTTT	CAISETTGLGNTEAFF
TRBV5-5	TRBJ2-7	NA	few	TGTGCCAGCAGCTTCTCTCAGGGGATAAACGAGCAGTACTTC	CASSFSQGINEQYF
TRBV5-4	TRBJ2-1	NA	NA	TGTGCCAGCAGCTTGGATCGTGGGTTTCGGAATGAGCAGTTCTTC	CASSLDRGFRNEQFF
TRBV7-9	TRBJ1-3	NA	NA	TGTGCCAGCAGCACGACGGACAGATCGAGCTCTGGAAACACCATATATTTT	CASSTTDRSSSGNTIYF
TRBV10-3	TRBJ2-7	TRBD2	NA	TGTGCCATCAGTGAACCCCTAGCGGGGGGGTTCGAGCAGTACTTC	CAISEPLAGGFEQYF
TRBV19	TRBJ1-2	NA	few	TGTGCCAGTAGTATATCACCCAGCTATGGCTACACCTTC	CASSISPSYGYTF
TRBV4-2	TRBJ2-3	NA	NA	TGTGCCAGCAGCCGGGGGGGCACAGATACGCAGTATTTT	CASSRGGTDTQYF
TRBV11-2	TRBJ1-2	NA	few	TGTGCCAGCAGCCCAAGGGGGGAGGGGGTCTATGGCTACACCTTC	CASSPRGEGVYGYTF
TRBV5-6	TRBJ2-7	TRBD2	NA	TGTGCCAGCAGCTCCCTTTGGACTAGTAGCTCCTACGAGCAGTACTTC	CASSSLWTSSSYEQYF
TRBV4-2	TRBJ2-1	TRBD2	NA	TGTGCCAGCAGCCAAGATAGACTAGCGGGGCCGATTTCCTACAATGAGCAGTTCTTC	CASSQDRLAGPISYNEQFF
TRBV2	TRBJ2-5	TRBD2	NA	TGTGCCAGCAGTGGTAGCGGGGGGGCCGTAGAGACCCAGTACTTC	CASSGSGGAVETQYF
TRBV10-3	TRBJ1-1	TRBD1	NA	TGTGCCATCAGTGAGTCTAGTAGGGGGCAAGGCGCTGAAGCTTTCTTT	CAISESSRGQGAEAFF
TRBV7-9	TRBJ2-7	NA	NA	TGTGCCAGCAGCTTAGTTTTCGGCGAGCAGTACTTC	CASSLVFGEQYF
TRBV2	TRBJ2-7	NA	NA	TGTGCCAGCAGTGGCACGGCACGTCCGACTTACGAGCAGTACTTC	CASSGTARPTYEQYF
TRBV5-4	TRBJ2-3	NA	NA	TGTGCCAGCAGCTTGGCCACGGGGTACACAGATACGCAGTATTTT	CASSLATGYTDTQYF
TRBV5-5	TRBJ2-5	NA	NA	TGTGCCAGCAGCTTTTTCAGACACCCTCAAGAGACCCAGTACTTC	CASSFFRHPQETQYF
TRBV5-4	TRBJ2-7	NA	once	TGTGCCAGCAGCTTTCCCCCGTGGCTCGAGCAGTACTTC	CASSFPPWLEQYF
TRBV7-2	TRBJ2-1	TRBD2	NA	TGTGCCAGCAGCAAATCCGGGGGGAACAATGAGCAGTTCTTC	CASSKSGGNNEQFF
TRBV28	TRBJ2-7	NA	NA	TGTGCCAGCAGTTTGCGGGCCCCCTACGAGCAGTACTTC	CASSLRAPYEQYF
TRBV9	TRBJ2-1	TRBD2	NA	TGTGCCAGCAGCGTAGAACTAGCGGGGTTTCGGAACAATGAGCAGTTCTTC	CASSVELAGFRNNEQFF
TRBV6-6	TRBJ2-4	NA	NA	TGTGCCAGCAGTTACTCAGGGGCTGACATTCAGTACTTC	CASSYSGADIQYF
TRBV5-4	TRBJ1-3	NA	few	TGTGCCAGCAGCTTGGGAGGTTCTGGAAACACCATATATTTT	CASSLGGSGNTIYF
TRBV6-5	TRBJ1-2	NA	NA	TGTGCCAGCAGTCCCGTTGGGCCGTCGGGCTACACCTTC	CASSPVGPSGYTF
TRBV12-5	TRBJ2-5	TRBD1	NA	TGTGCTAGTGGTTTGGGGGCGGACAGGGGAGAGACCCAGTACTTC	CASGLGADRGETQYF
TRBV4-3	TRBJ1-2	NA	NA	TGCGCCAGCAGCCAAGATGACAGGAGAACAGCTAACTATGGCTACACCTTC	CASSQDDRRTANYGYTF
TRBV6-5	TRBJ2-1	NA	NA	TGTGCCAGCAGTTACGCCTCACAGGGGACTAATGAGCAGTTCTTC	CASSYASQGTNEQFF
TRBV2	TRBJ2-2	TRBD1	NA	TGTGCCAGCAGCTGGACAGGGGACACCGGGGAGCTGTTTTTT	CASSWTGDTGELFF
TRBV10-3	TRBJ1-2	NA	NA	TGTGCCATCAGTGACGGGGAAGGCTATGGCTACACCTTC	CAISDGEGYGYTF
TRBV5-1	TRBJ2-7	NA	NA	TGCGCCAGCAGCTCGGTCGGGGACAACTACGAGCAGTACTTC	CASSSVGDNYEQYF
TRBV19	TRBJ1-1	NA	few	TGTGCCAGTAACAGGGCTACGAACACTGAAGCTTTCTTT	CASNRATNTEAFF
TRBV19	TRBJ1-4	NA	NA	TGTGCCAGTAGGCTCAATAATGAAAAACTGTTTTTT	CASRLNNEKLFF
TRBV18	TRBJ2-7	TRBD1	NA	TGTGCCAGCTCAACCTCAGGACAGGTGTACGAGCAGTACTTC	CASSTSGQVYEQYF
TRBV5-1	TRBJ1-1	NA	NA	TGCGCCAGCAGCCCCGGGATGGGGCCGAGAGGGACTGAAGCTTTCTTT	CASSPGMGPRGTEAFF
TRBV5-8	TRBJ2-6	NA	NA	TGTGCCAGCAGCCCCGACCGGGTTGGCAGGGAGGTAACTGGGGCCAACGTCCTGACTTTC	CASSPDRVGREVTGANVLTF
TRBV7-9	TRBJ1-1	TRBD1	few	TGTGCCAGCAGCACCTTTGAGGGGGCCACTGAAGCTTTCTTT	CASSTFEGATEAFF
TRBV27	TRBJ1-4	NA	NA	TGTGCCAGCAGTTTTGGGAGGTGGGGGAATGAAAAACTGTTTTTT	CASSFGRWGNEKLFF
TRBV18	TRBJ1-1	NA	few	TGTGCCAGCTCAGCGGGCGACATCCTGGGGACTGAAGCTTTCTTT	CASSAGDILGTEAFF
TRBV5-1	TRBJ2-3	NA	NA	TGCGCCAGCAGCTCAAAGGGTCCCTCACAGGGATCCCACACAGATACGCAGTATTTT	CASSSKGPSQGSHTDTQYF
TRBV5-6	TRBJ1-5	TRBD1	few	TGTGCCAGCAGCTCGACAGGGGGCGGCAATCAGCCCCAGCATTTT	CASSSTGGGNQPQHF
TRBV6-5	TRBJ2-2	NA	NA	TGTGCCAGTTCACGGGGGAACACCGGGGAGCTGTTTTTT	CASSRGNTGELFF
TRBV28	TRBJ2-7	NA	few	TGTGCCAGCAGTTTATTGATCTACGAGCAGTACTTC	CASSLLIYEQYF
TRBV7-2	TRBJ2-3	TRBD2	NA	TGTGCCAGCAGCTTAGTAGCGGGGGGGCCCCTAACAGATACGCAGTATTTT	CASSLVAGGPLTDTQYF
TRBV2	TRBJ2-7	NA	NA	TGTGCCAGCAGGGGGGCGGCCTACGAGCAGTACTTC	CASRGAAYEQYF
TRBV19	TRBJ2-7	NA	few	TGTGCCAGTAGTATAGGATGGATTACGTACGAGCAGTACTTC	CASSIGWITYEQYF
TRBV7-2	TRBJ2-1	NA	NA	TGTGCCAGCAGGAGACCCGGGGACTTGTACAATGAGCAGTTCTTC	CASRRPGDLYNEQFF
TRBV5-8	TRBJ2-7	NA	few	TGTGCCAGCACACACTACCCGCCGGACGCGTACGAGCAGTACTTC	CASTHYPPDAYEQYF
TRBV11-2	TRBJ1-3	NA	NA	TGTGCCAGCAGCTTATCGTCAAGAAACACCATATATTTT	CASSLSSRNTIYF
TRBV6-5	TRBJ2-7	NA	NA	TGTGCCAGCAGCCGCCATTGGAGTAAAGACGAGCAGTACTTC	CASSRHWSKDEQYF